This T cell receptor beta chain was identified in a study of cytomegalovirus exposure and HLA in healthy donors. The CDR3 extends over 16 amino acids. After removal of 5 bases from V and 6 bases from J, the junction contained 10 bases not matched to a gene. Germline loops: CDR1 LNHNV, CDR2 YYDKDF (reference sequence). Study results and caveats: Overall, 164 TCR beta chains were annotated as cytomegalovirus-associated. In a later analysis, V- and J-gene trimming of beta chains associated with a DCLRE1C missense variant, replicated independently. The authors assumed roughly uniform sequencing depth across donors for presence/absence analyses.

Primers included in the PCR were 60 Vbeta and 13 Jbeta primers. Some clones are missing from TCRdb's copy, which holds only in-frame ones; the method was immunoSEQ multiplex PCR. The sample consists of 40,000 to 55,000 clones, roughly four fifths of them appearing once. In the case of this clone: The antigen is not known.

The V call is TRBV15, the J call TRBJ2-2, with 9 bases aligning to TRBD1. This sequence was found in a boy under 18 in good health and CMV-seropositive. The sequenced material came from PBMCs. The CDR3 DNA reads as TGTGCCACCAGCCCCAGGGGGACAGGGAAGGCCGGGGAGCTGTTTTTT. Its protein product is CATSPRGTGKAGELFF.